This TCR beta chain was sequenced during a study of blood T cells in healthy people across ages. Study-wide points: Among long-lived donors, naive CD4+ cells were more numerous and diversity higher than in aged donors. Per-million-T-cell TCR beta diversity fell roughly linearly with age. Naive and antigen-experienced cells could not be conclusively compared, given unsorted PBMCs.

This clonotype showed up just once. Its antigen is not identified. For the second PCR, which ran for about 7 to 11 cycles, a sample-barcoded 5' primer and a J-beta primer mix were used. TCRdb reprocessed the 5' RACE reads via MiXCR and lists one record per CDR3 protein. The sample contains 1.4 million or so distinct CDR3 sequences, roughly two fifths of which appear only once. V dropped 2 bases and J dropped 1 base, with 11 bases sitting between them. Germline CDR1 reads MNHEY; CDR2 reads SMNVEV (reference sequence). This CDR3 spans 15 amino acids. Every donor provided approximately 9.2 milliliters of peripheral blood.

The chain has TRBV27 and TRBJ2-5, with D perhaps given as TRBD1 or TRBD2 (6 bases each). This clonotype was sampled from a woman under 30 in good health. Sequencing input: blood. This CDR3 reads CASSLRGVSQETQYF. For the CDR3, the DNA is TGTGCCAGCAGTTTAAGGGGGGTTAGCCAAGAGACCCAGTACTTC.